Described below is a single T cell receptor beta chain sequence and its context. A few counts support this clonotype. The antigen it binds to is not known. No qualities accompany the bases; no much larger clone lies one base away. The study was a case-control design nested within a healthcare worker cohort in London, UK, with weekly nasopharyngeal swab PCR tests and blood sampling. Healthcare workers were recruited between 23 and 31 March 2020, during the week of the UK lockdown, and were followed weekly for up to roughly 15 weeks. These data come from a study of early T cells in non-severe SARS-CoV-2 infection (dated by TCRdb to the early 2020s). In terms of the full investigation: Because TCR sequencing was done on bulk RNA from unsorted whole blood, the alpha and beta chains could not be paired.

The paper as a whole reports these results and caveats: VDJdb matching was skewed toward anti-spike CD8 responses and likely underestimated virus-specific expansions by missing private and CD4 specificities.

Trimming removed 0 bases from V and 0 bases from J, leaving 9 bases between the germline ends. The CDR3 goes from the cysteine to the phenylalanine over 15 residues. Only the CDR3 region is kept as DNA, spanning 45 bases read in frame from base 1. The CDR1 and CDR2 encoded by the germline V gene (reference sequence) are DFQATT and SNEGSKA. Library creation used 5' RACE. TCRdb records NextSeq 500 as the sequencer. Unique molecular identifiers were attached to individual cDNA molecules in the TCR library protocol so that sequencing error and PCR bias could be corrected. Both TCR alpha and beta chains were sequenced, and tight co-correlation was observed between alpha and beta sequence abundances in each sample. As for the authors' bioinformatics: Decombinator V4 was used to perform V gene, J gene and CDR3 annotation of TCR sequences. Expanded TCRs were defined as changing significantly between any two time points under a Poisson model with p below 0.0001. TCR abundances were normalised to the total number of TCRs sequenced per sample and expressed as counts per million. TRAV1-2 paired with TRAJ12, TRAJ20 or TRAJ33 defined MAIT TCRs, while TRAV10 paired with TRAJ18 defined iNKT TCRs. A search of VDJdb, accessed on 1 November 2021, was run for TCRs annotated to CMV, EBV and SARS-CoV-2, with TCRs annotated for multiple antigens excluded. TCRdb itself trimmed the public reads at Q25 with fastp, ran MiXCR and retained productive beta chains. Rows with one shared CDR3 protein collapse into an entry with the most common genes and DNA. These V and J calls derive from TCRdb rather than the authors' analysis. The sample has roughly 70,000 distinct CDR3 sequences on record, roughly 18% of them singletons. Roughly 8.2% of the sample lies in the top ten.

The sequencing used whole blood, collected at baseline. This sequence uses TRBV20-1 and TRBJ2-1; a tentative D call is TRBD2 (6 bases match). The TCR originated in an adult who was a healthcare worker with PCR-confirmed SARS-CoV-2 infection or an uninfected control (not recorded which). The DNA sequence is TGCAGTGCTAGAGATCCCGGGGGCTCCTACAATGAGCAGTTCTTC. Its protein reads: CSARDPGGSYNEQFF.